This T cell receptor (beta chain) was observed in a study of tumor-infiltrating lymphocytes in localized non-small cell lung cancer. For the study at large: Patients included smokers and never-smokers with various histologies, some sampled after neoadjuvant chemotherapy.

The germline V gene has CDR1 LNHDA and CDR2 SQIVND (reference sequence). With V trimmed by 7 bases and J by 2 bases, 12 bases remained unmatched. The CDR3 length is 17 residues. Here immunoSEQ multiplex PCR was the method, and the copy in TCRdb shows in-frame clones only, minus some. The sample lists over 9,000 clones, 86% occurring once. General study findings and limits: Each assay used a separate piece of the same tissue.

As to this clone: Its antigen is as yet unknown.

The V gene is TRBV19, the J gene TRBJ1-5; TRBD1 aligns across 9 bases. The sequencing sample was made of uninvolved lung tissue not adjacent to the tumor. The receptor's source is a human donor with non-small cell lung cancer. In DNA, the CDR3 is TGTGCCAGTACCGAAGTCGGGACAGGGAGTCGCAATCAGCCCCAGCATTTT. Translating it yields CASTEVGTGSRNQPQHF. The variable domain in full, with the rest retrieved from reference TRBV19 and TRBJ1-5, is DGGITQSPKYLFRKEGQNVTLSCEQNLNHDAMYWYRQDPGQGLRLIYYSQIVNDFQKGDIAEGYSVSREKKESFPLTVTSAQKNPTAFYLCASTEVGTGSRNQPQHFGDGTRLSIL.